The 5 T cell receptor beta chains listed next were all sequenced from one sample in a study of blood T cell repertoires in COVID-19. The method was immunoSEQ multiplex PCR; TCRdb's version includes in-frame clones alone and lacks a portion of them. Found here are 62,000 or so clones, roughly 89% of them singletons; the top ten hold 7.5% to 9%. The material sequenced was peripheral blood. Every receptor here comes from a man between 50 and 59 years old with active COVID-19.

This chain links TRBV5-1 with TRBJ1-4; 7 bases match TRBD1. The CDR3 is 15 amino acids. From germline, CDR1 is SGHRS and CDR2 YFSETQ. The V gene end was trimmed by 3 bases and the J gene end by 6 bases; junction bases not matched to a gene: 8. The CDR3 sequence: CASSSAGGKDEKLFF. The CDR3 DNA follows: TGCGCCAGCAGCTCGGCAGGGGGTAAGGATGAAAAACTGTTTTTT.

The chain carries TRBV12-3 or TRBV12-4 and TRBJ1-2; no clear D. The ends were cut back, 0 bases at V and 4 bases at J, with 6 bases in the middle. CDR3 length: 13 amino acids. The CDR3 DNA reads TGTGCCAGCAGTTTAGCGCTAAGCTATGGCTACACCTTC. Translated, it gives CASSLALSYGYTF.

The CDR3 nucleotides read TGTGCCAGCAGTGCTTCTGAAGGGAATGCTGGGGGGGGCCCCTTCAATGAGCAGTTCTTC. Its translation: CASSASEGNAGGGPFNEQFF. The V call is TRBV6-1, the J call TRBJ2-1, with D perhaps TRBD2 (7 bases). The CDR3 length is 20 residues. CDR1 is MNHNS, CDR2 SASEGT, per germline. Trimming removed 4 bases from V and 6 bases from J, with 31 bases in between.

This clone has a single count. V is TRBV4-3 and J is TRBJ2-1; 8 bases agree with TRBD2. Looked up from germline, CDR1 is LGHNA and CDR2 is YSLEER. With V trimmed by 2 bases and J by 5 bases, 5 bases remained unmatched. The CDR3 contains 15 residues. The CDR3 DNA reads TGCGCCAGCAGCCAATCGACGGGAGGGCACAATGAGCAGTTCTTC. Its translation: CASSQSTGGHNEQFF.

The chain is built from TRBV5-6 and TRBJ1-5, with D perhaps matching TRBD1 (5 bases). Germline lookup yields CDR1 SGHDT and CDR2 YYEEEE. The germline V and J ends were trimmed by 3 bases and 2 bases, with 9 bases remaining between them. This CDR3 has 14 residues. The CDR3 loop reads CASSWGRGNQPQHF. CDR3 coding DNA: TGTGCCAGCAGCTGGGGGAGGGGCAATCAGCCCCAGCATTTT.